This T cell receptor beta chain was captured by sequencing in a study of Ad26.COV2.S vaccination and SARS-CoV-2 variants. Study-level findings and limits: Ad26.COV2.S recipients had broader spike-specific TCRs (P = 0.0014).

In the case of this clone: Its target is not known.

The treatment is: about 20 received Ad26.COV2.S at low or high dose, single or two shots; roughly 5 received placebo; per-sample allocation not given. Vaccine and placebo recipients were sampled on day 63 after the first injection. Generated by immunoSEQ multiplex PCR, the TCRdb table keeps only in-frame clones and is missing some. The data contain under 600,000 clones, 89% of them singletons. This CDR3 is 13 amino acids long. The V gene's germline CDR1 is SNHLY and CDR2 FYNNEI. J was trimmed by 8 bases and V by 7 bases; bases with no gene match: 5. The sequencing used peripheral blood, collected in a trial of Ad26.COV2.S vaccine versus placebo. This receptor was taken from a person aged 18-65 years who received the Ad26.COV2.S COVID-19 vaccine or a placebo. This sequence joins TRBV2 and TRBJ2-1, with TRBD2 matching 10 bases. Here the CDR3 reads CASTGTSDYEQFF. The CDR3 region has the DNA TGTGCCAGCACCGGGACTAGCGACTATGAGCAGTTCTTC.